The 6 T cell receptor beta chains below come from one sample, sequenced in a study of CD8+CD57+ T cells in acquired aplastic anemia. Patients picked for sequencing had shown CD8+CD57+ cell expansion detected by flow cytometry. TCR beta VDJ and CDR3 profiles were obtained from a genomic DNA template. TCRdb passed the reads through MiXCR, listing each CDR3 protein once. The sample contains about 200,000 distinct CDR3 sequences, approximately 65% of which appear only once. The sample was sorted CD4+, CD8+, or CD8+CD57+ T cells (not recorded which) from PBMCs. Receptor source: a human donor with aplastic anemia.

This CDR3 reads CASRKDGDTEAFF. CDR3 nucleotides: TGTGCCAGCAGGAAAGACGGGGACACTGAAGCTTTCTTT. This sequence joins TRBV6-5 and TRBJ1-1; D ambiguous. Per germline, CDR1 MNHEY and CDR2 SVGAGI. The CDR3 consists of 13 residues. V lost 6 bases and J 3 bases, leaving 11 bases between the germline ends.

This clonotype was seen only once. The chain joins TRBV6-4 to TRBJ2-1; 9 positions match TRBD2. J gave up 8 bases and V 0 bases, and 5 bases lay outside the gene matches. The CDR3 is made up of 15 amino acids. Germline CDR1 MRHNA, CDR2 SNTAGT. DNA of the CDR3: TGTGCCAGCAGTGACTCCGGGGGACTAGCTGATGAGCAGTTCTTC. Encoded protein: CASSDSGGLADEQFF.

This rearrangement joins TRBV29-1 to TRBJ1-4; D is possibly TRBD1 (5 bases). Germline values: CDR1 SQVTM, CDR2 ANQGSEA. The V gene lost 7 bases and the J gene lost 7 bases, with 19 bases spanning the gap. The CDR3 contains 14 residues. The CDR3 DNA is TGCAGCGCCATCCCCACAGGTGGGGGTGAAAAACTGTTTTTT. Translated: CSAIPTGGGEKLFF. Supplemented by reference TRBV29-1 and TRBJ1-4, the full variable domain reads SAVISQKPSRDICQRGTSLTIQCQVDSQVTMMFWYRQQPGQSLTLIATANQGSEATYESGFVIDKFPISRPNLTFSTLTVSNMSPEDSSIYLCSAIPTGGGEKLFFGSGTQLSVL.

V is TRBV15 and J is TRBJ2-7; 8 bases map to TRBD1. The ends lost 3 bases at V and 7 bases at J; junction bases unmatched: 17. The CDR3 is 17 residues long. CDR1 LNHNV and CDR2 YYDKDF come from the germline V gene (reference sequence). The CDR3 coding sequence is TGTGCCACCAGCAGCTCCGCTCAGTCCCGGGACAGGTTTGAGCAGTACTTC. As protein: CATSSSAQSRDRFEQYF.

V and J are TRBV7-2 and TRBJ2-3; TRBD2 matches 8 bases. Per the germline V gene, CDR1 is SGHTA and CDR2 is FQGNSA. The ends lost 6 bases at V and 2 bases at J; junction bases unmatched: 10. This CDR3 contains 16 residues. As DNA, the CDR3 is TGTGCCAGCAGGGACGGGGGGGTTCAATACACAGATACGCAGTATTTT. Encoded protein: CASRDGGVQYTDTQYF.

The chain joins TRBV19 to TRBJ2-7; possible D gene TRBD1, 6 bases. This CDR3 has 13 residues. CDR1 and CDR2 (germline): LNHDA, SQIVND (reference sequence). Trimming removed 3 bases at V and 7 bases at J, with 13 bases between. As DNA, the CDR3 is TGTGCCAGTAGTATGTTGCTAGGGGGTGAGCAGTACTTC. Protein: CASSMLLGGEQYF.